The TCR beta chain described here comes from a study of blood T cell repertoires in COVID-19. On the study more broadly: The United States, Italy and Spain supplied acute and convalescent COVID-19 samples. From T cells, B-cell-depleted T cells, or PBMCs came the material, which was cDNA or gDNA.

As processed by the authors: Amplification from reference gene primers served as the basis for estimated nucleated cell counts. Data came from immunoSEQ multiplex PCR; TCRdb stores just in-frame clones and leaves some out. V, J and clone size derive from that table, while D and trimming were established from the DNA sequence. The sample contains about 36,000 clones, roughly 73% of which appear only once. The sequence derives from a man aged 55 to 70 with acute or convalescent COVID-19. The sequencing sample was made of peripheral blood.

CDR3 nucleotide sequence: TGTGCCAGTGCCCCCTCACGACGCAGCGGCCATGCATCCTACAATGAGCAGTTCTTC. Protein sequence: CASAPSRRSGHASYNEQFF. The V call is TRBV19, the J call TRBJ2-1, with D possibly being TRBD2 (5 bases). The CDR3 totals 19 residues. Deletions cut 8 bases from V and 1 base from J, with 27 bases between. Germline V gene lookup returns CDR1 LNHDA and CDR2 SQIVND (reference sequence).